The next 24 T cell receptor beta chains were all read from a single sample in a study of shared clonotypes between healthy human individuals. Produced via immunoSEQ multiplex PCR; TCRdb's table is partial and in-frame only. Of 600,000 to 750,000 clones listed, around 72% are singletons. The sequencing input was memory CD4+ T cells sorted from blood. Subset denoted: CD45RA-negative fraction. The origin of the receptors is a woman in her thirties in good health.

The chain has TRBV7-9 and TRBJ1-2; no reliable D call. The CDR3 loop spans 15 amino acids. Per the germline V gene, CDR1 is SEHNR and CDR2 is FQNEAQ (reference sequence). V was clipped by 0 bases and J by 4 bases, with 12 bases between them. The CDR3 loop is CASSLAQSHLYGYTF. The CDR3 region has the DNA TGTGCCAGCAGCTTAGCGCAATCTCACCTCTATGGCTACACCTTC.

The rearrangement joins TRBV28 to TRBJ1-5; 8 nucleotides match TRBD1. Germline CDR1 reads MDHEN; CDR2 reads SYDVKM. The CDR3 has 14 residues. The CDR3 DNA reads TGTGCAGGACAGGGAGGTCATCGCAATCAGCCCCAGCATTTT. Translating gives CAGQGGHRNQPQHF.

The rearrangement joins TRBV11-2 to TRBJ2-3, with D possibly TRBD2 on 5 matching bases. This CDR3 is built from 15 residues. CDR1 SGHAT and CDR2 FQNNGV come from the germline V gene. Trimming shortened V by 3 bases and J by 1 base, and 11 bases separated the two germline ends. As DNA, the CDR3 is TGTGCCAGCAGCTTGAGGGTGAGTGGCACAGATACGCAGTATTTT. Translating gives CASSLRVSGTDTQYF.

The chain links TRBV19 to TRBJ2-7, with D possibly being TRBD2 (5 bases). This CDR3 contains 14 residues. Germline-derived CDR1 and CDR2 are LNHDA and SQIVND (reference sequence). Trimming cost V 6 bases and J 0 bases, with 12 bases left between them. This CDR3 reads CASRKAAFSYEQYF. DNA of the CDR3: TGTGCCAGTAGGAAAGCGGCTTTCTCCTACGAGCAGTACTTC.

This clone was seen only a few times. V usage is TRBV11-2 and J usage is TRBJ2-5, with TRBD2 matching over 8 bases. With 4 bases clipped from V and 2 bases from J, the junction kept 3 bases outside the gene matches. CDR1 is SGHAT, CDR2 FQNNGV, per germline. CDR3 length equals 14 residues. This CDR3 reads CASSSPGGQETQYF. The CDR3 region has the DNA TGTGCCAGCAGCTCGCCGGGAGGGCAAGAGACCCAGTACTTC.

This sequence joins TRBV30 and TRBJ2-1; TRBD2 agrees at 7 bases. Germline CDR1 reads GTSNPN; CDR2 reads SVGIG (reference sequence). Trimming cost V 2 bases and J 9 bases; bases outside gene matches: 7. The CDR3 spans 13 residues. In DNA form, the CDR3 reads TGTGCCTGGAGTCGGGGGGAGGGGCGTGAGCAGTTCTTC. It encodes CAWSRGEGREQFF.

This clone showed up just once. The rearrangement joins TRBV28 to TRBJ2-3; D call uncertain. V lost 2 bases, J lost 2 bases, and 11 bases lay in between. The germline V gene has CDR1 MDHEN and CDR2 SYDVKM. CDR3 length equals 15 residues. The CDR3 nucleotides read TGTGCCAGCAGTTTAAAAACCCTTTACACAGATACGCAGTATTTT. Translation: CASSLKTLYTDTQYF.

The gene calls are TRBV10-1 and TRBJ2-1; 12 positions match TRBD2. The V gene end was trimmed by 7 bases and the J gene end by 9 bases; junction bases not matched to a gene: 4. CDR1 is WNHNN and CDR2 is SYGVQD in the germline V gene (reference sequence). CDR3 length: 13 amino acids. CDR3 coding DNA: TGCGCCAGCACCGGACTAGCGGGAATTGAGCAGTTCTTC. It encodes CASTGLAGIEQFF.

The table lists this clone with a few counts. The sample has other DNA sequences that encode this CDR3 too. This chain uses TRBV7-9 with TRBJ2-1, with D perhaps TRBD2 (6 bases). CDR3 length equals 15 residues. V was shortened by 5 bases and J by 0 bases, with 11 bases between the two germline ends. Looked up from germline, CDR1 is SEHNR and CDR2 is FQNEAQ (reference sequence). The CDR3 DNA is TGTGCCAGCAGCCCGCGCGGGAACTCCTACAATGAGCAGTTCTTC. Encoded protein: CASSPRGNSYNEQFF.

This clone has more than one count but fewer than ten. The chain uses TRBV19 and TRBJ2-7; 10 nucleotides align to TRBD2. CDR3 length: 15 residues. Unmatched junction bases numbered 7, after V lost 3 bases and J lost 5 bases. Germline CDR1 reads LNHDA; CDR2 reads SQIVND (reference sequence). Written as DNA, the CDR3 is TGTGCCAGTAGTATTGCTAGCGGGAGCTGGAACGAGCAGTACTTC. The encoded protein is CASSIASGSWNEQYF.

The rearrangement links TRBV7-2 to TRBJ1-3; 7 bases align to TRBD1. Per germline, CDR1 SGHTA and CDR2 FQGNSA. The CDR3 covers 17 residues. V shed 3 bases, J shed 5 bases, and the junction held 13 bases outside the gene matches. In nucleotides, the CDR3 is TGTGCCAGCAGCTTGGGTTACAGGGGTTTTTCGAGAAACACCATATATTTT. Translating it yields CASSLGYRGFSRNTIYF.

This clone was seen repeatedly, ten times or more. The sample has other DNA sequences that encode this CDR3 too. V and J are TRBV18 and TRBJ1-1; D remains unclear. V was pared by 3 bases and J by 0 bases, with 5 bases between. Germline assignment: CDR1 KGHSH and CDR2 LQKENI. The CDR3 runs 13 residues. The CDR3 here is CASSPGLNTEAFF. CDR3 coding DNA: TGTGCCAGCTCACCGGGGTTGAACACTGAAGCTTTCTTT.

This clone appeared many times. Here the CDR3 DNA reads TGCGCCAGCAGCTTCGTGGCTTCTGTGACCGGGGAGCTGTTTTTT. Protein product: CASSFVASVTGELFF. The chain has TRBV5-1 and TRBJ2-2, with D unclear. V was cut by 2 bases and J by 5 bases, with 13 bases left in between. The germline CDR1 and CDR2 sequences are SGHRS and YFSETQ. This CDR3 has 15 residues.

The chain has TRBV6-6 and TRBJ1-2, with TRBD1 matching over 8 bases. Germline-derived CDR1 and CDR2 are MNHNY and SVGAGI (reference sequence). The CDR3 consists of 13 residues. Trimming cost V 5 bases and J 8 bases; bases outside gene matches: 7. The CDR3 coding sequence is TGTGCCAGCAGTATGGACAGGGTAGGGGGCTACACCTTC. Its translation: CASSMDRVGGYTF.

The chain combines TRBV18 with TRBJ1-5, with 8 bases fitting TRBD1. The CDR3 runs to 15 residues. Germline V lookup: CDR1 KGHSH, CDR2 LQKENI. V gave up 5 bases and J gave up 4 bases; unmatched junction bases: 7. The CDR3 sequence: CASSAGQAANQPQHF. The CDR3 bases are TGTGCCAGCTCAGCGGGACAGGCGGCGAATCAGCCCCAGCATTTT.

The chain carries TRBV10-2 and TRBJ1-4; D is uncertain. V shed 8 bases and J shed 0 bases, with 10 bases lying between them. CDR3 length: 14 amino acids. Per the germline V gene, CDR1 is WSHSY and CDR2 is SAAADI. CDR3 in DNA: TGCGCCAGCTCGCAAACCGCAACTAATGAAAAACTGTTTTTT. It specifies CASSQTATNEKLFF.

The CDR3 loop reads CASSPRGWAIGSNQPQHF. CDR3 coding DNA: TGTGCCAGCTCACCACGAGGATGGGCCATCGGTAGCAATCAGCCCCAGCATTTT. The chain links TRBV18 to TRBJ1-5; D call uncertain. This CDR3 has 18 residues. Germline CDR1 is KGHSH and CDR2 is LQKENI. The V gene lost 1 base and the J gene lost 0 bases, with 16 bases spanning the gap.

The rearrangement uses TRBV6-1 and TRBJ1-2, with TRBD1 matching over 9 bases. The CDR3 covers 14 residues. CDR1 MNHNS and CDR2 SASEGT come from the germline V gene. The ends lost 6 bases at V and 8 bases at J; junction bases unmatched: 10. In DNA form, the CDR3 reads TGTGCCAGCAGCTTCGTCCCGGGACAGGGAGGCTACACCTTC. Its protein product is CASSFVPGQGGYTF.

The rearrangement uses TRBV18 and TRBJ2-7; 7 nucleotides match TRBD1. The CDR3 extends over 16 amino acids. From germline, CDR1 is KGHSH and CDR2 LQKENI. With V trimmed by 5 bases and J by 4 bases, 14 bases remained unmatched. CDR3 sequence reads: CASSGIGTESSYEQYF. The DNA of the CDR3 is TGTGCCAGCTCAGGTATCGGGACAGAATCATCTTACGAGCAGTACTTC.

This clone appeared a few times. Other DNA sequences in the sample encode the same CDR3. The V and J genes are TRBV30 and TRBJ1-5, with a possible D match to TRBD1 (5 bases). This CDR3 spans 13 amino acids. CDR1 and CDR2 (germline): GTSNPN, SVGIG (reference sequence). Trimming pared 2 bases from V and 7 bases from J, leaving 12 bases between. CDR3 sequence: CAWSRQGRQPQHF. In DNA, the CDR3 is TGTGCCTGGAGTCGGCAGGGTAGACAGCCCCAGCATTTT.

The chain recombines TRBV14 with TRBJ2-1, with 11 bases aligning to TRBD2. Looked up from germline, CDR1 is SGHDN and CDR2 is FVKESK. The ends lost 4 bases at V and 0 bases at J; junction bases unmatched: 8. The CDR3 runs 18 residues. As DNA, the CDR3 is TGTGCCAGCAGCCCCCTTAGCGGGAGGGGAAGCTCCTACAATGAGCAGTTCTTC. This sequence encodes CASSPLSGRGSSYNEQFF.

This chain links TRBV5-8 with TRBJ2-5, with D perhaps TRBD2 (5 bases). Germline assignment: CDR1 SGHTS and CDR2 YDEGEE. V was clipped by 4 bases and J by 2 bases, with 15 bases between them. This CDR3 region has 15 residues. CDR3 DNA sequence: TGTGCCAGCAGCCCCGGGCTCCGAGGGCAAGAGACCCAGTACTTC. Amino acids: CASSPGLRGQETQYF.

The chain couples TRBV18 to TRBJ1-1, with 7 bases aligning to TRBD1. CDR1 is KGHSH and CDR2 is LQKENI in the germline V gene. This CDR3 region has 16 residues. After removal of 2 bases from V and 10 bases from J, the junction contained 16 bases not matched to a gene. The CDR3 here is CASSPARDSTLNGAFF. Here the CDR3 DNA reads TGTGCCAGCTCACCAGCCCGGGACAGTACCTTGAACGGAGCTTTCTTT.

This clone appeared a single time. This chain links TRBV7-8 with TRBJ1-5, with 7 nucleotides matching TRBD1. V was clipped by 5 bases and J by 5 bases; unmatched bases: 6. CDR3 size: 14 residues. CDR1 and CDR2 from the germline V gene are SGHVS and FQNEAQ. The CDR3 spells CASSVYQGDQPQHF. As DNA, the CDR3 is TGTGCCAGCAGCGTTTACCAGGGGGATCAGCCCCAGCATTTT.